This is a list of T cell receptor beta chains from one sample in a study of shared clonotypes between healthy human individuals. The protocol was immunoSEQ multiplex PCR, while the TCRdb copy is restricted to in-frame clones and leaves out a portion. The profile covers roughly 2.2 million clones, with over 85% appearing a single time and approximately 0.4% taken by the ten largest. The source material was naive CD4+ T cells from PBMCs. These receptors were taken from a man aged 18-30 years in good health. Some clones in this sample may be carry-over from other donors' samples. The CDR3 runs from the conserved cysteine through the conserved F or W. The D gene is left open where the match is weak. Only part of the rows carry a size: once, few, many, or a class if the clone is expanded.

TRBJ2-7 | - | TRBV2 | - | TGTGCCAGCAGTGAAGCGGCGGGGATGTACGAGCAGTACTTC | CASSEAAGMYEQYF
TRBJ2-1 | - | TRBV7-8 | TRBD2 | TGTGCCAGCAGCCAACTAGCGGTTCAATGGTACAATGAGCAGTTCTTC | CASSQLAVQWYNEQFF
TRBJ1-4 | - | TRBV18 | - | TGTGCCAGCTCCCGGTCAACTAATGAAAAACTGTTTTTT | CASSRSTNEKLFF
TRBJ2-1 | - | TRBV4-2 | TRBD2 | TGTGCCAGCAGCCAAGATCAGGGTAGCGGGAGTATCAGGAATGAGCAGTTCTTC | CASSQDQGSGSIRNEQFF
TRBJ1-5 | - | TRBV29-1 | - | TGCAGCGTTGAAGTATCAGATGTTAGCAATCAGCCCCAGCATTTT | CSVEVSDVSNQPQHF
TRBJ1-3 | - | TRBV9 | TRBD1 | TGTGCCAGCAGCGTAACAGGGGCCGCCTCTGGAAACACCATATATTTT | CASSVTGAASGNTIYF
TRBJ2-5 | - | TRBV7-7 | - | TGTGCCAGCAGCTTATCTGCGGCGGTCCAAGAGACCCAGTACTTC | CASSLSAAVQETQYF
TRBJ2-3 | once | TRBV5-1 | TRBD2 | TGCGCCAGCAGCCTTAGACTAGCGGGAGGGTCAGATACGCAGTATTTT | CASSLRLAGGSDTQYF
TRBJ1-5 | few | TRBV2 | - | TGTGCCAGCAGTGACATGGGGAACAATCAGCCCCAGCATTTT | CASSDMGNNQPQHF
TRBJ1-5 | - | TRBV5-4 | TRBD1 | TGTGCCAGCAGCTTAGACAGGGATGGCAATCAGCCCCAGCATTTT | CASSLDRDGNQPQHF
TRBJ1-5 | - | TRBV27 | TRBD1 | TGTGCCAGCAGTTTACGCAGGGGGGCTGATAGCAATCAGCCCCAGCATTTT | CASSLRRGADSNQPQHF
TRBJ1-5 | once | TRBV28 | - | TGTGCCAGCATCGCCGGTAGTGGGGATCAGCCCCAGCATTTT | CASIAGSGDQPQHF
TRBJ2-7 | - | TRBV2 | - | TGTGCCAGCAGTGACGGCTCATACGAGCAGTACTTC | CASSDGSYEQYF
TRBJ2-1 | - | TRBV7-3 | - | TGTGCCAGCAGCTTACAGGGACAAGACAATGAGCAGTTCTTC | CASSLQGQDNEQFF
TRBJ1-2 | - | TRBV5-1 | TRBD1 | TGCGCCAGCAGTTCCACAGGGGGCCCTACCTATGGCTACACCTTC | CASSSTGGPTYGYTF
TRBJ2-1 | - | TRBV28 | - | TGTGCCAGCAGGACCTTCTGGGTTTCGGACAATGAGCAGTTCTTC | CASRTFWVSDNEQFF
TRBJ1-5 | - | TRBV6-1 | TRBD1 | TGTGCCAGCCGGGACAGAGATAGCAATCAGCCCCAGCATTTT | CASRDRDSNQPQHF
TRBJ2-1 | - | TRBV6-1 | TRBD2 | TGTGCCAGCAGTGTCGGGAGGTCGTACAATGAGCAGTTCTTC | CASSVGRSYNEQFF
TRBJ2-7 | once | TRBV27 | TRBD1 | TGTGCCAGCAGTCCTCGACAGGGGGCCTACGAGCAGTACTTC | CASSPRQGAYEQYF
TRBJ2-7 | - | TRBV30 | - | TGTGCCTGGTCAGGGGGGGGATACGAGCAGTACTTC | CAWSGGGYEQYF
TRBJ1-4 | once | TRBV7-3 | - | TGTGCCAGCAGTGAAGGGGTTGGGGAAAAACTGTTTTTT | CASSEGVGEKLFF
TRBJ1-2 | - | TRBV7-9 | - | TGTGCCAGCAGCTTCCAGGGTTCCTATGGCTACACCTTC | CASSFQGSYGYTF
TRBJ2-2 | once | TRBV6-1 | TRBD1 | TGTGCCAGCAGTGGACAGGGGGCGCGGGGCGGGGAGCTGTTTTTT | CASSGQGARGGELFF
TRBJ1-1 | once | TRBV5-1 | - | TGCGCCAGCAGCTTGTTAGCGGACTCGAACACTGAAGCTTTCTTT | CASSLLADSNTEAFF
TRBJ1-1 | - | TRBV18 | - | TGTGCCAGCTCACCACTTTCCAACACTGAAGCTTTCTTT | CASSPLSNTEAFF
TRBJ2-7 | - | TRBV5-6 | TRBD1 | TGTGCCAGCAGCTCTCCCCGCGGACAGGGTCCCTACGAGCAGTACTTC | CASSSPRGQGPYEQYF
TRBJ2-7 | - | TRBV6-6 | TRBD2 | TGTGCCAGCCTCGGGACTAGCGGCTCCTACGAGCAGTACTTC | CASLGTSGSYEQYF
TRBJ2-5 | - | TRBV15 | TRBD1 | TGTGCCACCAGCAGAGCTTTGTGGGACAGGGCGGAGACCCAGTACTTC | CATSRALWDRAETQYF
TRBJ2-7 | - | TRBV11-2 | - | TGTGCCAGCAGCTTAGTGAGGGGCAACCCCTACTACGAGCAGTACTTC | CASSLVRGNPYYEQYF
TRBJ2-4 | - | TRBV6-6 | - | TGTGCCAGCCTCGGAGGGCTGGCCAAAAACATTCAGTACTTC | CASLGGLAKNIQYF
TRBJ2-2 | - | TRBV19 | - | TGTGCCAGTAGACGAGACAGGACGAACACCGGGGAGCTGTTTTTT | CASRRDRTNTGELFF
TRBJ1-5 | - | TRBV2 | - | TGTGCCAGCAGTGAATTAGAACAGGGCAATCAGCCCCAGCATTTT | CASSELEQGNQPQHF
TRBJ2-1 | once | TRBV19 | - | TGTGCCAGTAGTGATATACTAGCACTTGGGCCCAATGAGCAGTTCTTC | CASSDILALGPNEQFF
TRBJ1-1 | - | TRBV11-3 | - | TGTGCCAGCAGCCCTCGCGGGCCGAACACTGAAGCTTTCTTT | CASSPRGPNTEAFF
TRBJ2-3 | once | TRBV4-2 | - | TGTGCCAGCAGCCATCCTGACACAGATACGCAGTATTTT | CASSHPDTDTQYF
TRBJ1-1 | - | TRBV28 | - | TGTGCCAGCAGGGGAGGGCAGCTTGCTTTCTTT | CASRGGQLAFF
TRBJ2-3 | - | TRBV28 | - | TGTGCCAGCAGATCCTCCCGCACAGATACGCAGTATTTT | CASRSSRTDTQYF
TRBJ2-7 | - | TRBV29-1 | - | TGCAGCTTCGAGGACGCGGGGGAGCAGTACTTC | CSFEDAGEQYF
TRBJ1-4 | once | TRBV4-2 | - | TGTGCCAGCAGCCAAGTTCATGGGGCTAATGAAAAACTGTTTTTT | CASSQVHGANEKLFF
TRBJ2-3 | - | TRBV14 | - | TGTGCCAGCAGCCACCTTGTAACCGGGACGCAAAAGGAGGATACGCAGTATTTT | CASSHLVTGTQKEDTQYF
TRBJ2-3 | - | TRBV6-1 | - | TGTGCCAGCACCGTAGGCGATACGCAGTATTTT | CASTVGDTQYF
TRBJ1-2 | - | TRBV9 | - | TGTGCCAGCACCCAGGACAGCGCCGATGGCTACACCTTC | CASTQDSADGYTF
TRBJ2-1 | - | TRBV5-6 | - | TGTGCCAGCAGCCCACTTGGCGTAATCTCCTACAATGAGCAGTTCTTC | CASSPLGVISYNEQFF
TRBJ1-4 | - | TRBV18 | TRBD1 | TGTGCCAGCTCACCACCTGGGACAGGGGGTACTAATGAAAAACTGTTTTTT | CASSPPGTGGTNEKLFF
TRBJ2-1 | - | TRBV7-9 | - | TGTCGCGCCGGGGAAGTTTACAATGAGCAGTTCTTC | CRAGEVYNEQFF
TRBJ2-7 | - | TRBV5-6 | - | TGTGCCAGCACTCAGGGCGCCGGAGGCGAGCAGTACTTC | CASTQGAGGEQYF
TRBJ2-5 | once | TRBV28 | - | TGTGCCAGCAGTCCTACAGGGTACAAAGAGACCCAGTACTTC | CASSPTGYKETQYF
TRBJ2-3 | - | TRBV7-9 | TRBD2 | TGTGCCAGCAGCCCTTGGACTAGCGGGAGCGATACGCAGTATTTT | CASSPWTSGSDTQYF
TRBJ1-2 | - | TRBV29-1 | - | TGCAGCGTTGCAGTCACGAACTATGGCTACACCTTC | CSVAVTNYGYTF
TRBJ2-3 | - | TRBV9 | - | TGTGCCAGCAGTATAATAGGTAGCACAGATACGCAGTATTTT | CASSIIGSTDTQYF
TRBJ1-1 | once | TRBV11-2 | - | TGTGCCAGCAGCTTTTCGGTCAACACTGAAGCTTTCTTT | CASSFSVNTEAFF
TRBJ1-2 | few | TRBV5-6 | - | TGTGCCAGCAGCTTGGCCACGGAGAACTATGGCTACACCTTC | CASSLATENYGYTF
TRBJ2-3 | - | TRBV5-1 | TRBD2 | TGCGCCAGCAGCTTGGCGGGACTAGCGTCGTCCCACACAGATACGCAGTATTTT | CASSLAGLASSHTDTQYF
TRBJ2-5 | - | TRBV10-3 | TRBD2 | TGTGCCATCGGGGAGGGAGAGACCCAGTACTTC | CAIGEGETQYF
TRBJ2-7 | - | TRBV5-1 | - | TGCGCCAGCAAGGACCAGGGAAGCTCCTACGAGCAGTACTTC | CASKDQGSSYEQYF
TRBJ1-1 | - | TRBV7-8 | - | TGTGCCAGCAGCTCGTCGGACAGATGGACTGAAGCTTTCTTT | CASSSSDRWTEAFF
TRBJ2-3 | - | TRBV6-5 | - | TGTGCCAGCAGTTACTCGTATACCAGCACAGATACGCAGTATTTT | CASSYSYTSTDTQYF
TRBJ2-5 | once | TRBV6-5 | TRBD2 | TGTGCCAGCAGGGCTAGCGGGAGGCCCCGGGAGACCCAGTACTTC | CASRASGRPRETQYF
TRBJ2-2 | - | TRBV30 | TRBD1 | TGTGCCTGGATGACAGGGGTTCCCGGGGAGCTGTTTTTT | CAWMTGVPGELFF
TRBJ2-7 | - | TRBV4-3 | - | TGCGCCAGCAGCCCCTACCGGGACGGACCCTACGAGCAGTACTTC | CASSPYRDGPYEQYF